In this sample, the clone carrying this T cell receptor (beta chain) turned up many times. This CDR3 is built from 16 residues. CDR1 is SEHNR, CDR2 FQNEAQ, per germline (reference sequence). The V segment lost 4 bases and the J segment 0 bases; nucleotides outside the gene matches: 6. The data were obtained in a study of regulatory T cells in long-lasting Graves disease. Arm-PCR of CDR3 regions and iRepertoire HTBI primers were used to build TCR beta libraries. TCRdb itself ran the multiplex PCR reads through MiXCR, one entry per CDR3 protein. The sample yields hundreds of thousands of distinct CDR3 sequences, roughly a fifth seen once. Stated time point: persistent/refractory GD, antithyroid drugs over 5 years with positive TRAb. PBMC RNA was the source of the TCR library.

The genes are TRBV7-9 and TRBJ2-7; 10 bases are a match to TRBD1. This TCR derives from a female donor with Graves disease. Sequenced here: peripheral blood mononuclear cells (PBMCs), sampled when the disease was refractory, from a patient treated with antithyroid drugs. CDR3 nucleotide sequence: TGTGCCAGCAGCTCGGCGAGGACAGGGGGCTCCTACGAGCAGTACTTC. This translates into CASSSARTGGSYEQYF.